Sequencing of this T cell receptor beta chain was carried out in a study of shared clonotypes between healthy human individuals. Study-level background: For every donor, three CD4 naive, three CD4 memory, two CD8 naive and one CD8 memory plates were used. Study results and caveats: Naive subsets generally had larger estimated richness than memory subsets.

As concerns this clone: Its antigen is unidentified.

The germline V gene has CDR1 KGHSH and CDR2 LQKENI. V lost 5 bases, J lost 7 bases, and 33 bases lay in between. The CDR3 runs 20 residues. It was into CD45RA+ naive and CD45RA-negative memory subsets that the CD4+ cells were split. Repertoires were generated with immunoSEQ multiplex PCR, while TCRdb's copy carries only in-frame clones and drops some. This sample has about 1.5 million clones, with 95% to 99% found just once. This clonotype was sampled from a man aged 25-45 years in good health. The chain employs TRBV18 and TRBJ1-5; D is possibly TRBD1 (6 bases). What was sequenced was naive CD4+ T cells sorted from blood. Sample subset: CD45RA+ positively selected. This CDR3 is CASSSQVARPPGGAGQPQHF. DNA for the CDR3: TGTGCCAGCTCATCACAAGTCGCCCGCCCTCCCGGGGGCGCAGGGCAGCCCCAGCATTTT.